These 28 T cell receptor beta chains originate from one sample sequenced in a study of T cell responses to AZD1222 COVID-19 vaccine. This table comes from immunoSEQ multiplex PCR, and its TCRdb copy is limited to in-frame clones, with some not included. The table includes around 130,000 clones, over 75% detected once. The source material was peripheral blood, sampled on day 0 of AZD1222 vaccination. Receptor source: an adult in good health.

The chain links TRBV18 to TRBJ1-3, with 8 bases fitting TRBD1. CDR1 KGHSH and CDR2 LQKENI come from the germline V gene. CDR3 length: 16 residues. The ends lost 2 bases at V and 0 bases at J; junction bases unmatched: 3. The CDR3 coding sequence is TGTGCCAGCTCACCAGACAGGGGTAACTCTGGAAACACCATATATTTT. Protein product: CASSPDRGNSGNTIYF. Complete variable domain (other parts from reference TRBV18 and TRBJ1-3): NAGVMQNPRHLVRRRGQEARLRCSPMKGHSHVYWYRQLPEEGLKFMVYLQKENIIDESGMPKERFSAEFPKEGPSILRIQQVVRGDSAAYFCASSPDRGNSGNTIYFGEGSWLTVV.

The sample holds one count of this clone. J is TRBJ1-6 and V is TRBV2; tentative D call: TRBD1 (5 bases). V was clipped by 7 bases and J by 12 bases, with 19 bases between them. Looked up from germline, CDR1 is SNHLY and CDR2 is FYNNEI. The CDR3 sequence is 14 residues long. The CDR3 DNA reads as TGTGCCAGCACCGAGGAGGGGTTTGGTGTACCCCTCCACTTT. Its protein is CASTEEGFGVPLHF.

The J gene is TRBJ2-1, the V gene TRBV14, with TRBD2 matching 8 bases. The CDR3 length is 15 residues. The V and J ends lost 3 bases and 0 bases, in that order; junction bases with no gene match: 1. Per germline, CDR1 SGHDN and CDR2 FVKESK. CDR3 nucleotide sequence: TGTGCCAGCAGCCAGGGGACTAGCTCCTACAATGAGCAGTTCTTC. Translating it yields CASSQGTSSYNEQFF.

This chain joins TRBV28 and TRBJ1-4; D unclear. This CDR3 comprises 13 residues. Trimming cost V 6 bases and J 4 bases, with 9 bases left between them. Germline values: CDR1 MDHEN, CDR2 SYDVKM. CDR3 nucleotide sequence: TGTGCCAGCAGGGACGGCGGTAATGAAAAACTGTTTTTT. This encodes CASRDGGNEKLFF.

The chain recombines TRBV4-1 with TRBJ1-4; TRBD1 matches at 8 bases. The CDR3 is 14 residues long. The germline CDR1 and CDR2 sequences are MGHRA and YSYEKL. J lost 7 bases, V lost 5 bases, and 6 bases had no gene match. CDR3 residues: CASSDRGVSEKLFF. As DNA, the CDR3 is TGCGCCAGCAGCGACAGGGGCGTTAGTGAAAAACTGTTTTTT.

V usage is TRBV7-9 and J usage is TRBJ1-2; 8 nucleotides agree with TRBD1. V shed 5 bases and J 7 bases; nucleotides not matched to a gene: 12. The length of the CDR3 is 15 residues. Germline V gene data show CDR1 as SEHNR and CDR2 as FQNEAQ (reference sequence). The CDR3 loop reads CASSPVRGQGGGYTF. The CDR3 DNA reads as TGTGCCAGCAGCCCGGTCCGTGGACAGGGAGGTGGCTACACCTTC.

This chain connects TRBV5-5 to TRBJ2-7; TRBD2 aligns across 9 bases. J was trimmed by 0 bases and V by 1 base; bases with no gene match: 8. CDR3 size: 17 residues. Germline V CDR1 and CDR2: SGHKS, YYEKEE (reference sequence). This CDR3 is CASSLYSGGLNSYEQYF. The CDR3, as DNA: TGTGCCAGCAGCTTGTATAGCGGGGGCCTAAACTCCTACGAGCAGTACTTC.

In this sample, this clone turned up a few times. The rearrangement links TRBV4-1 to TRBJ2-1, with TRBD2 matching 14 bases. In germline, CDR1 is MGHRA, CDR2 YSYEKL. CDR3 size: 21 residues. Trimming removed 3 bases from V and 3 bases from J; junction bases left unmatched: 16. The CDR3 region has the DNA TGCGCCAGCAGCCATGATGCGGTGGGACTAGCGGGAGCCCCTCGCTACAATGAGCAGTTCTTC. Protein sequence: CASSHDAVGLAGAPRYNEQFF.

The rearrangement uses TRBV4-1 and TRBJ2-1, with TRBD2 matching over 7 bases. The CDR3 length is 17 residues. The junction had 8 bases not matched to a gene; V was cut back by 3 bases and J by 0 bases. Germline assignment: CDR1 MGHRA and CDR2 YSYEKL. CDR3 residues: CASSHIGRGSSYNEQFF. DNA for the CDR3: TGCGCCAGCAGCCACATAGGGCGGGGGAGCTCCTACAATGAGCAGTTCTTC.

The V call is TRBV5-1, the J call TRBJ1-1, with 7 positions matching TRBD1. Per germline, CDR1 SGHRS and CDR2 YFSETQ. The CDR3 runs to 15 residues. The trim removed 0 bases at V and 7 bases at J, leaving 9 bases unmatched. In DNA, the CDR3 is TGCGCCAGCAGCTTGGAGGGGGCGACATGGGATGAAGCTTTCTTT. This codes for CASSLEGATWDEAFF.

The rearrangement links TRBV5-1 to TRBJ2-7, with D perhaps matching TRBD2 (5 bases). The length of the CDR3 is 15 residues. Per germline, CDR1 SGHRS and CDR2 YFSETQ. Trimming cost V 0 bases and J 3 bases, with 13 bases left between them. The CDR3 reads CASSLELGVNYEQYF. In DNA form, the CDR3 reads TGCGCCAGCAGCTTGGAACTCGGGGTCAACTACGAGCAGTACTTC.

The V gene is TRBV12-3 or TRBV12-4, the J gene TRBJ2-1; D gene unclear. Deletions cut 5 bases from V and 5 bases from J, with 4 bases between. The CDR3 contains 11 residues. The chain's CDR3 is CASSQNNEQFF. As DNA, the CDR3 is TGTGCCAGCAGTCAGAACAATGAGCAGTTCTTC.

V usage is TRBV19 and J usage is TRBJ1-5; the match to TRBD1 covers 7 bases. With 8 bases clipped from V and 4 bases from J, the junction kept 8 bases outside the gene matches. Germline V gene sequence: CDR1 LNHDA, CDR2 SQIVND (reference sequence). CDR3 length equals 14 residues. The CDR3 sequence: CASVDREINQPQHF. Written as DNA, the CDR3 is TGTGCCAGTGTTGACAGGGAAATTAATCAGCCCCAGCATTTT. The whole variable domain, remainder taken from reference TRBV19 and TRBJ1-5, is DGGITQSPKYLFRKEGQNVTLSCEQNLNHDAMYWYRQDPGQGLRLIYYSQIVNDFQKGDIAEGYSVSREKKESFPLTVTSAQKNPTAFYLCASVDREINQPQHFGDGTRLSIL.

The chain links TRBV6-6 to TRBJ1-2; D might be TRBD1 (5 bases). V lost 2 bases to trimming and J lost 4 bases, with 14 bases between them. The CDR3 totals 15 residues. Per the germline V gene, CDR1 is MNHNY and CDR2 is SVGAGI (reference sequence). CDR3 DNA: TGTGCCAGCAGTTACCCGGTAGGGACTAGCTATGGCTACACCTTC. Its protein is CASSYPVGTSYGYTF.

The V call is TRBV11-2, the J call TRBJ2-7; maybe TRBD1 (6 bases). This CDR3 has 14 residues. Germline V lookup: CDR1 SGHAT, CDR2 FQNNGV. Trimming left V 2 bases short and J 2 bases short, with 10 bases between. CDR3 loop: CASSLFGGPYEQYF. CDR3 bases: TGTGCCAGCAGCTTATTTGGGGGCCCCTACGAGCAGTACTTC.

V usage is TRBV6-5 and J usage is TRBJ1-6; the D is unclear. Trimming took 2 bases from V and 7 from J, leaving 3 bases between them. The CDR3 totals 12 residues. Germline-derived CDR1 and CDR2 are MNHEY and SVGAGI. CDR3 in DNA: TGTGCCAGCAGTTACGGGAATTCACCCCTCCACTTT. It codes for CASSYGNSPLHF.

CDR3 in amino acids: CASSATERVNQPQHF. CDR3 in DNA: TGTGCCAGCAGCGCGACAGAACGGGTCAATCAGCCCCAGCATTTT. The chain combines TRBV9 with TRBJ1-5; D is perhaps TRBD1 (5 bases). The germline V gene has CDR1 SGDLS and CDR2 YYNGEE. The CDR3 runs to 15 residues. V was cut by 3 bases and J by 3 bases, with 13 bases left in between. The complete variable domain, with remaining parts taken from reference TRBV9 and TRBJ1-5, reads DSGVTQTPKHLITATGQRVTLRCSPRSGDLSVYWYQQSLDQGLQFLIQYYNGEERAKGNILERFSAQQFPDLHSELNLSSLELGDSALYFCASSATERVNQPQHFGDGTRLSIL.

V and J are TRBV14 and TRBJ2-1, with 11 positions matching TRBD2. The CDR3 runs 17 residues. V dropped 3 bases and J dropped 3; count of bases not matched to a gene: 7. In germline, CDR1 is SGHDN, CDR2 FVKESK. The CDR3 nucleotides are TGTGCCAGCAGCCAGAGATCGGGACTAGCGGTCTACAATGAGCAGTTCTTC. This sequence encodes CASSQRSGLAVYNEQFF.

The V gene is TRBV19, the J gene TRBJ1-1; TRBD1 might be the D (5 bases). The CDR3 sequence is 14 residues long. Trimming stripped 10 bases from V and 10 bases from J, with 25 bases between. Germline V gene data show CDR1 as LNHDA and CDR2 as SQIVND (reference sequence). The CDR3: CATPMAGPPGGAFF. The CDR3 DNA is TGTGCCACTCCGATGGCGGGCCCACCCGGGGGAGCTTTCTTT.

The chain couples TRBV7-8 to TRBJ2-1; D unresolved. V was pared by 5 bases and J by 10 bases, with 12 bases between. From germline, CDR1 is SGHVS and CDR2 FQNEAQ. The length of the CDR3 is 12 residues. The CDR3, as DNA: TGTGCCAGCAGCCCCACGGCATCCGAGCAGTTCTTC. Its translation is CASSPTASEQFF.

V is TRBV7-9 and J is TRBJ2-7; D is unclear. The CDR3 contains 14 residues. Germline CDR1 SEHNR, CDR2 FQNEAQ (reference sequence). V was shortened by 1 base and J by 6 bases, with 13 bases between the two germline ends. CDR3 region: CASSLDWATREQYF. For the CDR3, the DNA is TGTGCCAGCAGCTTAGATTGGGCCACGCGCGAGCAGTACTTC.

Written as DNA, the CDR3 is TGTGCCAGCAGCGAATACACCGGGGAGCTGTTTTTT. Translated: CASSEYTGELFF. The J gene is TRBJ2-2, the V gene TRBV7-9, with D uncertain. The ends were cut back, 5 bases at V and 3 bases at J, with 4 bases in the middle. Germline CDR1 is SEHNR and CDR2 is FQNEAQ (reference sequence). This CDR3 contains 12 residues.

CDR3 in DNA: TGCAGCGTTGCCACTATAGCGGGAAGTCCCTACAATGAGCAGTTCTTC. Amino acid sequence: CSVATIAGSPYNEQFF. The chain links TRBV29-1 to TRBJ2-1, with 8 bases matching TRBD2. Germline values: CDR1 SQVTM, CDR2 ANQGSEA. This CDR3 is built from 16 residues. V lost 4 bases, J lost 2 bases, and 10 bases stayed unmatched.

In its sample, this clone was seen once. V is TRBV7-9 and J is TRBJ1-2; 7 bases fit TRBD1. J lost 1 base, V lost 2 bases, and 7 bases had no gene match. CDR3 length: 16 residues. Per the germline V gene, CDR1 is SEHNR and CDR2 is FQNEAQ (reference sequence). CDR3 in amino acids: CASSLLRTGRNYGYTF. In nucleotides, the CDR3 is TGTGCCAGCAGCTTACTCAGGACAGGACGTAACTATGGCTACACCTTC.

This chain joins TRBV11-2 and TRBJ1-6; D is unresolved. V gave up 6 bases and J gave up 0 bases, with 18 bases separating them. The CDR3 contains 18 residues. The germline V gene has CDR1 SGHAT and CDR2 FQNNGV. In nucleotides, the CDR3 is TGTGCCAGCAGTCGAGTACCAGACCGAAGCTCCTATAATTCACCCCTCCACTTT. As protein: CASSRVPDRSSYNSPLHF.

This clone has a single count. V gene TRBV11-3 combines with J gene TRBJ2-1; D possibly corresponds to TRBD1 (5 bases). Per the germline V gene, CDR1 is SGHNT and CDR2 is YENEEA. Trimming removed 5 bases at V and 8 bases at J, with 10 bases between. The CDR3 sequence is 12 residues long. CDR3 DNA: TGTGCCAGCAGCCCCGACAGATATGAGCAGTTCTTC. Its translation: CASSPDRYEQFF.

This clone was picked up a small number of times. This CDR3 is CASSLLYRGAEAFF. The CDR3 DNA reads as TGTGCCAGCAGTTTATTGTATCGGGGCGCTGAAGCTTTCTTT. The gene calls are TRBV27 and TRBJ1-1; D may be TRBD1 (5 bases). The CDR3 extends over 14 amino acids. V was pared by 1 base and J by 6 bases, with 12 bases between. Germline CDR1 reads MNHEY; CDR2 reads SMNVEV (reference sequence).

The table lists this clone with a few counts. The chain joins TRBV28 to TRBJ1-5, with D perhaps matching TRBD1 (6 bases). V was clipped by 6 bases and J by 4 bases, with 16 bases between them. The germline V gene encodes CDR1 MDHEN and CDR2 SYDVKM. The CDR3 contains 15 residues. The CDR3 reads CASSPTGSRNQPQHF. As DNA, the CDR3 is TGTGCCAGCAGCCCTACAGGGTCCCGTAATCAGCCCCAGCATTTT.